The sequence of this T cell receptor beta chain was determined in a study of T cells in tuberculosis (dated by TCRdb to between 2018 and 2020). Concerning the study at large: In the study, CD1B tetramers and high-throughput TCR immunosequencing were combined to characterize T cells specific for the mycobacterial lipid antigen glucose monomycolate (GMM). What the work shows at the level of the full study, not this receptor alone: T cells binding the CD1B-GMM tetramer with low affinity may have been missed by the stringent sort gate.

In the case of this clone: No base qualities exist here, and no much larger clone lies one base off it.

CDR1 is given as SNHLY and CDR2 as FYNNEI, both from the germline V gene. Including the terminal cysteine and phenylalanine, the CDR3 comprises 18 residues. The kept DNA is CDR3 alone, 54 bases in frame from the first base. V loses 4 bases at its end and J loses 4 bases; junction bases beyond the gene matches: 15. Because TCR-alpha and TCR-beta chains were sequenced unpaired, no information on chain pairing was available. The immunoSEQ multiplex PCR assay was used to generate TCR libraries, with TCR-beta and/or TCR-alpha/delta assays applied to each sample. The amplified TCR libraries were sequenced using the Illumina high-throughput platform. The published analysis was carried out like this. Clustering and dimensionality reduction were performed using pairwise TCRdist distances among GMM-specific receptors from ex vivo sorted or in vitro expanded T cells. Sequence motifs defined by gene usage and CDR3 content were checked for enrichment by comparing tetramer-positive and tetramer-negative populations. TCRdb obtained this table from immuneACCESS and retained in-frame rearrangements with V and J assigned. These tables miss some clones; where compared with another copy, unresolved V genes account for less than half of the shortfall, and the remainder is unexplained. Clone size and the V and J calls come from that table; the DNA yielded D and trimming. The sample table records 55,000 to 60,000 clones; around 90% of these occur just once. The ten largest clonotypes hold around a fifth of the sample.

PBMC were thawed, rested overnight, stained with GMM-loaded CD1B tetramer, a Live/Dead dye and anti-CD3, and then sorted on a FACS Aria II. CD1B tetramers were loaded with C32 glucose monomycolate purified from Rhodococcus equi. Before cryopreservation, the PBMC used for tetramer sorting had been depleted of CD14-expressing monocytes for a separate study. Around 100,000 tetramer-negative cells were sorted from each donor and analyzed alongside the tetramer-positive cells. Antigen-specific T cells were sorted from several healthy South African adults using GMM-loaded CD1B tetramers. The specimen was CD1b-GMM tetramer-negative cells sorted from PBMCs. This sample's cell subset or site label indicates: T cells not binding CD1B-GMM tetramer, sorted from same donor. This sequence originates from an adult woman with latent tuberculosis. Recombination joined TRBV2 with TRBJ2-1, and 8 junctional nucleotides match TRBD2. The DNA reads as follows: TGTGCCAGCAGTGTGCCAGCCCAAGCGGGGGTGGGTTACAATGAGCAGTTCTTC. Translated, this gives CASSVPAQAGVGYNEQFF.